This T cell receptor beta chain was identified during a study of cytomegalovirus exposure and HLA in healthy donors. Whole-study context: A preliminary data release comprised roughly 85 million unique TCRs obtained from HLA-typed donors.

Amplification used 60 Vbeta primers and 13 Jbeta primers. The method was immunoSEQ multiplex PCR; TCRdb's version includes in-frame clones alone and lacks a portion of them. The top ten hold 1.5% to 2% of the sample, which has approximately 200,000 clones, roughly 85% seen once. Everyone who donated was a healthy bone marrow donor. General study points: At a 0.05 false discovery rate, a later analysis found around 17,000 TCR beta sequences to be associated with HLA alleles. Reported results showed that the classifier diagnosed cytomegalovirus status with high specificity and sensitivity.

With respect to this clone: Its antigen is as yet unknown.

This receptor was identified in a man between 18 and 29 years old in good health and CMV-seronegative. Material: PBMCs.

This CDR3 reads CAWRLAGGTDTQYF. CDR3 DNA sequence: TGTGCCTGGAGACTAGCGGGAGGCACAGATACGCAGTATTTT. The chain joins TRBV30 to TRBJ2-3, with 11 positions matching TRBD2. After removal of 3 bases from V and 1 base from J, the junction contained 0 bases not matched to a gene. This CDR3 region has 14 residues. Germline CDR1 is GTSNPN and CDR2 is SVGIG (reference sequence).